This TCR beta chain is from a study of shared clonotypes between healthy human individuals. Naive CD8 cells, CD45RO-negative and positively selected for CCR7, excluded terminally differentiated effector memory CD45RA+ cells. The trim removed 5 bases at V and 0 bases at J, leaving 11 bases unmatched. CDR1 is SGHRS and CDR2 is YFSETQ in the germline V gene. The CDR3 loop spans 18 amino acids. Findings of the study overall: Sorted-subset sequencing was shown by rarefaction to be incomplete despite large depth. Represented genetic and exposure-history diversity was restricted by having few donors. Estimated richness was generally greater in naive than memory subsets.

The assay used deep level. Sequencing was performed with immunoSEQ multiplex PCR; in TCRdb, only in-frame clones are kept and a portion is missing. The table has approximately 2,000,000 clones, about 94% seen once. With respect to this clone: Antigen specificity is unknown.

The sequence derives from a young man in good health. Some clones in this sample may be carry-over from other donors' samples. Sequenced material: naive CD8+ T cells from PBMCs. V usage is TRBV5-1 and J usage is TRBJ2-6, with 7 bases fitting TRBD1. The CDR3 DNA is TGCGCCAGCAGTTGGACAGGCGTGACGGACTCTGGGGCCAACGTCCTGACTTTC. Protein: CASSWTGVTDSGANVLTF.